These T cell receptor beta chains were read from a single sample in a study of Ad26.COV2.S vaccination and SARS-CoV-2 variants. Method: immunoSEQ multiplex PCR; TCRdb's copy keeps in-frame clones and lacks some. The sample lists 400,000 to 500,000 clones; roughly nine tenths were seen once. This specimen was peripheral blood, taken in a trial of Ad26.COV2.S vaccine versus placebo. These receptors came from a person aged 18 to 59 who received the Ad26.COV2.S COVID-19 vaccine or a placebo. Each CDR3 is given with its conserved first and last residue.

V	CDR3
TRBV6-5	CASSYSIARRGDTQYF
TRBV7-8	CASSLSGGETQYF
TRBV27	CASSSPSEVSTAGTEAFF
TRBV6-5	CASSYAGGHEKLFF
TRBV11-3	CASSWDRNSPLHF
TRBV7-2	CASSAAGRGRNQPQHF
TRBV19	CASTPGRGNTGELFF
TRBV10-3	CAISEGSGEEGGYTF
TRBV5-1	CASSLSGGLAQPQHF
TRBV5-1	CASSHGTGNTGELFF
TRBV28	CASSMSPSGLYEQYF
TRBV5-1	CASSLQLGLAGADTQYF
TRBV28	CASSPAGTSGRDEQFF
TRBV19	CASSRASPFQETQYF
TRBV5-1	CASSLAGTGEFYSGNTIYF
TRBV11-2	CASSFLSEAFF
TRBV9	CASSVGDRGVLSSYNEQFF
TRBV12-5	CASGLGSGGFFYNEQFF
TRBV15	CATSRALRAEQFF
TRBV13	CASSLNEQFF
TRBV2	CASGRRGGSYEQYF
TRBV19	CASRGPSGGGFYNEQFF
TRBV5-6	CASSLIDTQYF
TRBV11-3	CASSTRDGVFF
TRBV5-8	CASSSPGTGGYEQYF
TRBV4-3	CASSQEGVDGSGVRYF
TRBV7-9	CASSLGGSTEAFF
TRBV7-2	CASSLVGQQNQPQHF
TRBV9	CASSETPLGEKLFF
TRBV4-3	CASSLDLESTGELFF
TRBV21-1	CALSVGAGANVLTF
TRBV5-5	CASSLYTVGIPYNSPLHF
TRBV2	CATETGADEKLFF
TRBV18	CASSPTPGTGGSGANVLTF
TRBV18	CASSPETGGKQFF